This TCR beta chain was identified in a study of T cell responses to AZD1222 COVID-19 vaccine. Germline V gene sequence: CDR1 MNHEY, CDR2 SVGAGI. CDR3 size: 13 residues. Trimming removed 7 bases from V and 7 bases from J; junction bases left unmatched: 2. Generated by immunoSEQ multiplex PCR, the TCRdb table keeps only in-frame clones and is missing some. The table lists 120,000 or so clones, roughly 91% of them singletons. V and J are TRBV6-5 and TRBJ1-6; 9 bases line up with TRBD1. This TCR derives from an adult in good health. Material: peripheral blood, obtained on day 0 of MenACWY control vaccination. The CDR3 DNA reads TGTGCCAGCACCGGACAGGGGAATTCACCCCTCCACTTT. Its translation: CASTGQGNSPLHF.